Below, 6 T cell receptor beta chains from the same sample are listed, as sequenced in a study of blood T cell repertoires in COVID-19. The table came from immunoSEQ multiplex PCR; TCRdb's copy has only in-frame clones and leaves some out. This table holds 270,000 or so clones, about nine tenths found once. The material sequenced was PBMCs or T cells enriched from blood (not recorded which). These receptors were taken from a woman in her thirties or forties with acute COVID-19.

This chain links TRBV19 with TRBJ2-7; 9 positions match TRBD2. Germline lookup yields CDR1 LNHDA and CDR2 SQIVND (reference sequence). The trim removed 1 base at V and 3 bases at J, leaving 4 bases unmatched. This CDR3 has 15 amino acids. Here the CDR3 DNA reads TGTGCCAGTAGTATAGGGGCGGGAGGGTTCTACGAGCAGTACTTC. This sequence encodes CASSIGAGGFYEQYF.

The chain is built from TRBV7-9 and TRBJ2-2; TRBD1 might be the D (5 bases). Trimming removed 5 bases from V and 5 bases from J, with 9 bases in between. Germline V gene data show CDR1 as SEHNR and CDR2 as FQNEAQ (reference sequence). The CDR3 is 13 amino acids. The DNA for the CDR3 is TGTGCCAGCAGCCCGCAGGGTACCGGGGAGCTGTTTTTT. Protein product: CASSPQGTGELFF.

The chain employs TRBV10-3 and TRBJ2-1; TRBD1 might be the D (6 bases). V lost 8 bases and J 7 bases, leaving 15 bases between the germline ends. The CDR3 spans 13 residues. CDR1 is ENHRY, CDR2 SYGVKD, per germline. CDR3 protein: CAIHRGRGNEQFF. The CDR3 nucleotides are TGTGCCATCCATAGAGGTAGGGGGAATGAGCAGTTCTTC.

The chain recombines TRBV10-3 with TRBJ2-1; TRBD2 might be the D (5 bases). The CDR3 totals 14 residues. Germline CDR1 and CDR2: ENHRY and SYGVKD. Trimming removed 2 bases from V and 0 bases from J, with 5 bases in between. The CDR3 region is CAISEGSSYNEQFF. The CDR3 DNA follows: TGTGCCATCAGTGAGGGGAGCTCCTACAATGAGCAGTTCTTC.

This clone is a singleton in its sample. V gene TRBV5-6 combines with J gene TRBJ2-3; TRBD2 agrees at 9 bases. CDR1 is SGHDT and CDR2 is YYEEEE in the germline V gene. The J segment lost 5 bases and the V segment lost 3 bases, leaving 7 bases of the junction unmatched. The CDR3 has 15 amino acids. DNA of the CDR3: TGTGCCAGCAGCTCTATAGCGGGAGAAGGAGATACGCAGTATTTT. It specifies CASSSIAGEGDTQYF.

The chain couples TRBV25-1 to TRBJ2-1; a weak D match, TRBD1 (6 bases). From germline, CDR1 is MGHDK and CDR2 SYGVNS. The CDR3 runs to 12 residues. V was pared by 6 bases and J by 4 bases, with 7 bases between. The CDR3 DNA is TGTGCCAGCAGCCAGGGGTACAATGAGCAGTTCTTC. This encodes CASSQGYNEQFF.